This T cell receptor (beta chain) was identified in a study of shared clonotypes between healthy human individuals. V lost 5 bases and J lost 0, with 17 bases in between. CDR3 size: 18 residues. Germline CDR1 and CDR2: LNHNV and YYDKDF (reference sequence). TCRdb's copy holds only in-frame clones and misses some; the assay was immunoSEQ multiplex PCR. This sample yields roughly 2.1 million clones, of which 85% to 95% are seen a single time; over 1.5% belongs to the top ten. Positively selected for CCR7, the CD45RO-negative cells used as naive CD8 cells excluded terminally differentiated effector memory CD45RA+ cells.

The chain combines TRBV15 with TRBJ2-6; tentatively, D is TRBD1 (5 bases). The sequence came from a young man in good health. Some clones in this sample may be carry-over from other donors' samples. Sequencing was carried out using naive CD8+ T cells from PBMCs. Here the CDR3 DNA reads TGTGCCACCAGCGGGATAGACAGACTCAGCTCTGGGGCCAACGTCCTGACTTTC. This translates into CATSGIDRLSSGANVLTF. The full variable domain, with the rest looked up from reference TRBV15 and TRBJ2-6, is DAMVIQNPRYQVTQFGKPVTLSCSQTLNHNVMYWYQQKSSQAPKLLFHYYDKDFNNEADTPDNFQSRRPNTSFCFLDIRSPGLGDTAMYLCATSGIDRLSSGANVLTFGAGSRLTVL.